The T cell receptor beta chain under discussion was sequenced for a study of T cell repertoires in cytomegalovirus infection. Study-wide results and caveats: Within the response measured ex vivo, HLA-C-restricted CMV-specific TCR beta clonotypes were dominant.

Turning to this clonotype: What it binds is unknown.

One entry per CDR3 protein, called by TCRdb with MiXCR from the reads. The data show about 600,000 distinct CDR3 sequences, approximately 24% seen once. CDR1 is MDHEN, CDR2 SYDVKM, per germline. The V segment lost 5 bases and the J segment 10 bases; nucleotides outside the gene matches: 8. This CDR3 has 15 residues. The sequenced sample consisted of CD8+ T cells from PBMCs. This sequence originates from a human donor in good health (CMV status not recorded). Some clones in this sample may be carry-over from other donors' samples. The J gene is TRBJ2-1, the V gene TRBV28; 13 positions agree with TRBD2. The CDR3 DNA reads as TGTGCCAGCAGTCCGGGACTAGCGGGGCCCCAGGAGCAGTTCTTC. Its protein is CASSPGLAGPQEQFF.